A single TCR beta chain is shown here with its context. Antigen specificity is unknown. Trimming took off 6 bases at V and 10 bases at J, with 19 bases between the two ends. The CDR3 loop spans 15 amino acids. Germline CDR1 is MDHEN and CDR2 is SYDVKM. ViraFEST used viral peptide pools to expand antigen-specific CD4+ T cells before sequencing. After around ten days in culture, the CD4+ T cells were isolated. The person was diagnosed with PCR-confirmed SARS-CoV-2 infection between March and December 2020. Either the mRNA-1273 or the BNT162b2 vaccine was given to participants as two doses. The sample is drawn from a study of vaccination effects on CD4 cells after COVID-19. TCRdb keeps only in-frame clones here, not all; method: immunoSEQ multiplex PCR. The profile covers about 13,000 clones, with approximately 73% appearing a single time and approximately 35% taken by the ten largest.

This specimen consisted of CD4+ T cells from PBMCs cultured with HCoV-NL63 spike peptides, obtained after COVID-19 vaccination. This chain uses TRBV28 with TRBJ1-6, with D possibly matching TRBD1 (5 bases). This clonotype was sampled from a human donor who had a prior SARS-CoV-2 infection. The CDR3 coding sequence is TGTGCCAGCAGAACTCCGCTGGGGGGAGGCTCACCCCTCCACTTT. As protein: CASRTPLGGGSPLHF.